This T cell receptor (beta chain) was sequenced during a study of cytomegalovirus exposure and HLA in healthy donors. Study-level information: Both the 120 validation repertoires and the approximately 620 first-cohort repertoires used the same platform, as reported by a later analysis.

Profiling relied on immunoSEQ multiplex PCR, and the TCRdb table lists in-frame clones only, not all of them. The data contain about 140,000 clones, about nine tenths of them singletons. Germline CDR1 and CDR2: LNHDA and SQIVND (reference sequence). V lost 1 base to trimming and J lost 7 bases, with 11 bases between them. The CDR3 loop spans 14 amino acids. This clonotype originated in a man aged 18 to 30 in good health and CMV-seronegative. The rearrangement uses TRBV19 and TRBJ1-5; D is undetermined. The source material was PBMCs. This CDR3 reads CASSIVSAEQPQHF. DNA for the CDR3: TGTGCCAGTAGTATAGTTTCGGCGGAGCAGCCCCAGCATTTT.